These T cell receptor beta chains were read from a single sample in a study of CD8+ T cells in alopecia areata. Generated by immunoSEQ multiplex PCR, the TCRdb table keeps only in-frame clones and is missing some. The sample shows 150,000 to 200,000 clones, around 49% of them seen only once. The sequences come from CD8+ T cells sorted from blood, collected around week 54, from a patient treated with tofacitinib. The receptor source for this set is a human donor with alopecia areata. CDR3s include the opening cysteine and the closing phenylalanine or tryptophan. Fields, in order: D gene, V gene, clone size, J gene, CDR3 protein, CDR3 DNA. The D gene is left open where the match is weak. Size tells how often a clone was seen (once, few, many) or the class of an expanded clone, and some rows leave it out.

D gene: .
V gene: TRBV13
clone size: once
J gene: TRBJ2-5
CDR3 protein: CASSPGGLGGPQETQYF
CDR3 DNA: TGTGCCAGCAGCCCAGGGGGACTAGGGGGACCTCAAGAGACCCAGTACTTC

D gene: TRBD1
V gene: TRBV11-2
clone size: few
J gene: TRBJ1-1
CDR3 protein: CASSTETGKGTEAFF
CDR3 DNA: TGTGCCAGCAGCACAGAGACAGGGAAGGGGACTGAAGCTTTCTTT

D gene: .
V gene: TRBV5-4
clone size: few
J gene: TRBJ1-5
CDR3 protein: CASSLPNQPQHF
CDR3 DNA: TGTGCCAGCAGCTTACCGAATCAGCCCCAGCATTTT

D gene: .
V gene: TRBV9
clone size: .
J gene: TRBJ1-2
CDR3 protein: CASSLTGSGYTF
CDR3 DNA: TGTGCCAGCAGCCTCACAGGGAGTGGCTACACCTTC

D gene: .
V gene: TRBV2
clone size: .
J gene: TRBJ2-7
CDR3 protein: CASIHRSYEQYF
CDR3 DNA: TGTGCCAGCATCCACAGGTCCTACGAGCAGTACTTC

D gene: TRBD2
V gene: TRBV7-9
clone size: few
J gene: TRBJ2-5
CDR3 protein: CASSLAVSGGQIETQYF
CDR3 DNA: TGTGCCAGCAGCTTAGCGGTTAGCGGGGGCCAAATAGAGACCCAGTACTTC

D gene: .
V gene: TRBV5-6
clone size: .
J gene: TRBJ1-6
CDR3 protein: CASSPQRPLSPLHF
CDR3 DNA: TGTGCCAGCAGCCCGCAGAGGCCTCTTTCACCCCTCCACTTT

D gene: .
V gene: TRBV11-2
clone size: few
J gene: TRBJ2-5
CDR3 protein: CASSSKRGGQETQYF
CDR3 DNA: TGTGCCAGCAGCTCGAAGCGAGGGGGCCAAGAGACCCAGTACTTC

D gene: .
V gene: TRBV29-1
clone size: .
J gene: TRBJ1-2
CDR3 protein: CSSKGIGYGYTF
CDR3 DNA: TGCAGCTCAAAAGGGATTGGCTATGGCTACACCTTC

D gene: .
V gene: TRBV13
clone size: .
J gene: TRBJ2-5
CDR3 protein: CASSLDSGKTQYF
CDR3 DNA: TGTGCCAGCAGCTTAGACAGTGGGAAGACCCAGTACTTC

D gene: .
V gene: TRBV10-3
clone size: .
J gene: TRBJ1-2
CDR3 protein: CAIRSGDYGYTF
CDR3 DNA: TGTGCCATCAGATCAGGGGACTATGGCTACACCTTC

D gene: TRBD1
V gene: TRBV27
clone size: .
J gene: TRBJ2-1
CDR3 protein: CASSSDRGQYNEQFF
CDR3 DNA: TGTGCCAGCAGTTCGGACAGGGGGCAATACAATGAGCAGTTCTTC

D gene: .
V gene: TRBV2
clone size: .
J gene: TRBJ2-1
CDR3 protein: CASSVSQGNEQFF
CDR3 DNA: TGTGCCAGCAGTGTGAGCCAGGGCAATGAGCAGTTCTTC

D gene: .
V gene: TRBV5-1
clone size: few
J gene: TRBJ1-1
CDR3 protein: CASSWRGTEAFF
CDR3 DNA: TGCGCCAGCAGCTGGAGGGGGACTGAAGCTTTCTTT

D gene: TRBD2
V gene: TRBV9
clone size: .
J gene: TRBJ2-7
CDR3 protein: CASSVGLAGWEQYF
CDR3 DNA: TGTGCCAGCAGCGTTGGACTAGCGGGGTGGGAGCAGTACTTC

D gene: .
V gene: TRBV7-9
clone size: .
J gene: TRBJ2-2
CDR3 protein: CASSSLTQHLNTGELFF
CDR3 DNA: TGTGCCAGCAGCTCCCTGACTCAGCACCTAAACACCGGGGAGCTGTTTTTT

D gene: TRBD1
V gene: TRBV9
clone size: once
J gene: TRBJ1-2
CDR3 protein: CASSVGTGNYGYTF
CDR3 DNA: TGTGCCAGCAGCGTAGGGACAGGGAACTATGGCTACACCTTC

D gene: TRBD1
V gene: TRBV5-1
clone size: few
J gene: TRBJ2-7
CDR3 protein: CASSGTANYEQYF
CDR3 DNA: TGCGCCAGCTCAGGGACAGCAAACTACGAGCAGTACTTC

D gene: .
V gene: TRBV7-9
clone size: .
J gene: TRBJ1-2
CDR3 protein: CASSLGQTYGYTF
CDR3 DNA: TGTGCCAGCAGCTTAGGGCAGACCTATGGCTACACCTTC

D gene: TRBD2
V gene: TRBV7-6
clone size: once
J gene: TRBJ2-6
CDR3 protein: CASSLPGGQSVPEASGANVLTF
CDR3 DNA: TGTGCCAGCAGCTTACCGGGGGGGCAATCAGTTCCCGAGGCCTCTGGGGCCAACGTCCTGACTTTC

D gene: .
V gene: TRBV7-3
clone size: few
J gene: TRBJ2-7
CDR3 protein: CASSLGPATSYEQYF
CDR3 DNA: TGTGCCAGCAGCTTAGGCCCAGCTACGAGCTACGAGCAGTACTTC

D gene: TRBD1
V gene: TRBV5-6
clone size: few
J gene: TRBJ2-1
CDR3 protein: CASSSTGVSSYNEQFF
CDR3 DNA: TGTGCCAGCAGTTCTACAGGGGTAAGCTCCTACAATGAGCAGTTCTTC

D gene: TRBD2
V gene: TRBV7-2
clone size: few
J gene: TRBJ2-1
CDR3 protein: CASSPPGSGGRNEQFF
CDR3 DNA: TGTGCCAGCAGCCCCCCAGGTAGCGGGGGCAGAAATGAGCAGTTCTTC

D gene: .
V gene: TRBV4-1
clone size: .
J gene: TRBJ1-1
CDR3 protein: CASSQDPYGNTEAFF
CDR3 DNA: TGCGCCAGCAGCCAAGATCCGTACGGGAACACTGAAGCTTTCTTT

D gene: .
V gene: TRBV27
clone size: .
J gene: TRBJ2-7
CDR3 protein: CASSFLNEQYF
CDR3 DNA: TGTGCCAGCAGTTTTCTTAACGAGCAGTACTTC